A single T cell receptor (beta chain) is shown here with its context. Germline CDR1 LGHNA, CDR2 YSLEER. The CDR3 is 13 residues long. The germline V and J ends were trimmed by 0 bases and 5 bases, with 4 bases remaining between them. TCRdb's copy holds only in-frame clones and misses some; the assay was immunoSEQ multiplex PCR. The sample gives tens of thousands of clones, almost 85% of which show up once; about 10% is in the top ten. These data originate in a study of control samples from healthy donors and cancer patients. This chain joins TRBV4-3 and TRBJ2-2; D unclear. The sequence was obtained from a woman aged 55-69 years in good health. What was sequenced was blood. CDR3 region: CASSQDRTGELFF. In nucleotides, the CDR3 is TGCGCCAGCAGCCAAGACAGAACCGGGGAGCTGTTTTTT.